A single sample gave rise to the 4 T cell receptor beta chains below, sequenced in a study of shared clonotypes between healthy human individuals. Clones were read by immunoSEQ multiplex PCR, and TCRdb kept only the in-frame ones, dropping some. The table shows 95,000 to 120,000 clones, with approximately 70% occurring only once. Sequences were obtained from memory CD8+ T cells sorted from blood. Described subset: CD45RO+ cells pooled with CCR7-negative TemRA cells. These receptors were taken from a woman in her 30s in good health.

The V gene is TRBV4-2, the J gene TRBJ1-1; unclear D gene. CDR3 length: 11 residues. With 4 bases removed from V and 2 bases from J, the gap between germline ends came to 2 bases. The V gene's germline CDR1 is LGHNA and CDR2 YNFKEQ. The CDR3 loop reads CASSLNTEAFF. CDR3 sequence (DNA): TGTGCCAGCAGCCTTAACACTGAAGCTTTCTTT.

The J gene is TRBJ2-1, the V gene TRBV5-6; TRBD1 matches at 7 bases. The V gene's germline CDR1 is SGHDT and CDR2 YYEEEE. Trimming took 2 bases from V and 10 from J; bases not matched to a gene: 6. CDR3 size: 13 residues. CDR3 DNA sequence: TGTGCCAGCAGCTTATACAGGGGCTACGAGCAGTTCTTC. Its protein is CASSLYRGYEQFF.

The V call is TRBV4-1, the J call TRBJ1-1, with D hard to call. V shed 1 base and J shed 1 base, with 10 bases lying between them. This CDR3 comprises 15 residues. CDR1 and CDR2 (germline): MGHRA, YSYEKL. The CDR3: CASSQVGRPNTEAFF. CDR3 bases: TGCGCCAGCAGCCAAGTGGGCAGACCGAACACTGAAGCTTTCTTT.

This clone was observed at least ten times. The chain has TRBV10-3 and TRBJ2-1, with 9 bases fitting TRBD2. Germline loops: CDR1 ENHRY, CDR2 SYGVKD. The trim removed 0 bases at V and 5 bases at J, leaving 8 bases unmatched. This CDR3 spans 17 amino acids. CDR3 nucleotide sequence: TGTGCCATCAGTGAGTCGACCGCTAGCGGGGATAACAATGAGCAGTTCTTC. This encodes CAISESTASGDNNEQFF.